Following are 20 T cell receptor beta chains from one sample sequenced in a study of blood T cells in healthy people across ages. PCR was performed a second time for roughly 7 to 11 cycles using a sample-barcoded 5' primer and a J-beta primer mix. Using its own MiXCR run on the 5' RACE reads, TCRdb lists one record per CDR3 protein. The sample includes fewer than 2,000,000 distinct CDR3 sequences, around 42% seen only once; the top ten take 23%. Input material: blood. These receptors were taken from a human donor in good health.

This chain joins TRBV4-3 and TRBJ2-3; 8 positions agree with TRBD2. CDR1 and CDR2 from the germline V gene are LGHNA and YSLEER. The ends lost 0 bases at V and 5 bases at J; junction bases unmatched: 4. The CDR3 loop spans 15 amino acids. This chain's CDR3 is CASSQDISGEDTQYF. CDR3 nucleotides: TGCGCCAGCAGCCAAGATATTAGCGGGGAAGATACGCAGTATTTT.

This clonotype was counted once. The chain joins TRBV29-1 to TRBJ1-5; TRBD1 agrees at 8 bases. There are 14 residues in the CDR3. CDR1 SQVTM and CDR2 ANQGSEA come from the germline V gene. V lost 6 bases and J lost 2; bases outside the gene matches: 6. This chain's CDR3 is CSVSTGDGNQPQHF. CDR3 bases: TGCAGCGTGTCGACAGGGGATGGCAATCAGCCCCAGCATTTT.

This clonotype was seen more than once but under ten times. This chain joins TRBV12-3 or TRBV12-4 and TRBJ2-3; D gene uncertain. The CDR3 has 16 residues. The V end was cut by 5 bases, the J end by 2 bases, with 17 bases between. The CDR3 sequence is CASSASSRGFTDTQYF. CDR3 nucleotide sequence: TGTGCCAGCAGTGCCTCCTCTCGCGGCTTCACAGATACGCAGTATTTT.

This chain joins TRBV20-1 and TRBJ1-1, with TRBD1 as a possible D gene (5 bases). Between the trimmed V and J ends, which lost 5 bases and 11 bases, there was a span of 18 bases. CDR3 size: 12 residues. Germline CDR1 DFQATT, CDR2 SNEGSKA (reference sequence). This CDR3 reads CSAVGTPREAFF. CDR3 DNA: TGCAGTGCTGTAGGGACCCCTAGGGAGGCTTTCTTT.

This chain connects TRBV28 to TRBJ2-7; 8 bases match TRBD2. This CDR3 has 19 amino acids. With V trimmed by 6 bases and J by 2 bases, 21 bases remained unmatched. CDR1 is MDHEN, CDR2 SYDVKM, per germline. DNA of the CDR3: TGTGCCAGCAGCCCCGGTCCGGGACGGCATACGGGGGGGGCCTACGAGCAGTACTTC. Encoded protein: CASSPGPGRHTGGAYEQYF.

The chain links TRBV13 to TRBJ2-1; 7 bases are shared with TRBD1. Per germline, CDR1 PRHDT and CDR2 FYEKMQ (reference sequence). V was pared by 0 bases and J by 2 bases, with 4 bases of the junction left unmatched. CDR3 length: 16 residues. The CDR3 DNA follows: TGTGCCAGCAGCTTAGGCAGGGGGTATCCCTACAATGAGCAGTTCTTC. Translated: CASSLGRGYPYNEQFF. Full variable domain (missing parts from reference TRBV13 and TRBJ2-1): AAGVIQSPRHLIKEKRETATLKCYPIPRHDTVYWYQQGPGQDPQFLISFYEKMQSDKGSIPDRFSAQQFSDYHSELNMSSLELGDSALYFCASSLGRGYPYNEQFFGPGTRLTVL.

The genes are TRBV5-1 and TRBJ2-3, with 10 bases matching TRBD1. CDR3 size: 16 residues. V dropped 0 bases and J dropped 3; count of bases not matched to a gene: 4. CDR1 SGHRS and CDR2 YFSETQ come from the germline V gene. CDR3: CASSLVAGQGTDTQYF. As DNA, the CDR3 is TGCGCCAGCAGCTTGGTGGCGGGACAGGGGACAGATACGCAGTATTTT.

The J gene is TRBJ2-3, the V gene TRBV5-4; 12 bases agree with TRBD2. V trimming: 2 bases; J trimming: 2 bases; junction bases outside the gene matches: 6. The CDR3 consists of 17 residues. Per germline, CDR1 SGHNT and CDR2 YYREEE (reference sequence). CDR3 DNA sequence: TGTGCCAGCAGCTTTCGACTAGCGGGGGCCACCACAGATACGCAGTATTTT. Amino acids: CASSFRLAGATTDTQYF.

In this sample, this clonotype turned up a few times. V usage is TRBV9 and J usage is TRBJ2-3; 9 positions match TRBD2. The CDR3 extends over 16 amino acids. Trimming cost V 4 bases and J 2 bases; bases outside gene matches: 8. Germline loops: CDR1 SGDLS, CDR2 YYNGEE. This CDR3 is CASSPQGLAFTDTQYF. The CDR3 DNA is TGTGCCAGCAGCCCTCAGGGACTAGCCTTCACAGATACGCAGTATTTT.

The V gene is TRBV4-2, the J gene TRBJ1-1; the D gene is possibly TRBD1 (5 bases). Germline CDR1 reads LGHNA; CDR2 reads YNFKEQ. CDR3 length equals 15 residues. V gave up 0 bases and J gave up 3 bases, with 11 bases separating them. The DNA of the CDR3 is TGTGCCAGCAGCCAAGATTCAGGGATAGACACTGAAGCTTTCTTT. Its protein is CASSQDSGIDTEAFF.

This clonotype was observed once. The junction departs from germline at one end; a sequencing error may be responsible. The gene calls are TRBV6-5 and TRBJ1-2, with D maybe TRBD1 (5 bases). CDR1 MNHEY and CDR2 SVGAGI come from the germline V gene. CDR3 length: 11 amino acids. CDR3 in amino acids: CTSSSSGSYTF. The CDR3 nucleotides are TGTACCAGCAGTTCCTCAGGGAGCTACACCTTC.

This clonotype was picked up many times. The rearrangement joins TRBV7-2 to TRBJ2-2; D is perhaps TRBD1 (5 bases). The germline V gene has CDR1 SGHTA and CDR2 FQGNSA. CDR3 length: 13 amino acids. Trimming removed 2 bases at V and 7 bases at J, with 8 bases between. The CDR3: CASSLSGYGELFF. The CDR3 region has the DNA TGTGCCAGCAGCTTATCAGGGTACGGGGAGCTGTTTTTT. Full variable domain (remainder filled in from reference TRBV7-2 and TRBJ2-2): GAGVSQSPSNKVTEKGKDVELRCDPISGHTALYWYRQSLGQGLEFLIYFQGNSAPDKSGLPSDRFSAERTGGSVSTLTIQRTQQEDSAVYLCASSLSGYGELFFGEGSRLTVL.

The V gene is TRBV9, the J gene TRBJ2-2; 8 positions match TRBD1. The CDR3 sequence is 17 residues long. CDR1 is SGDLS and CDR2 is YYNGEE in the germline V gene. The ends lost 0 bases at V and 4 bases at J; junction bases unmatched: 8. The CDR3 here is CASSVAETGEATGELFF. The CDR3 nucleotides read TGTGCCAGCAGCGTAGCTGAGACAGGGGAGGCCACCGGGGAGCTGTTTTTT.

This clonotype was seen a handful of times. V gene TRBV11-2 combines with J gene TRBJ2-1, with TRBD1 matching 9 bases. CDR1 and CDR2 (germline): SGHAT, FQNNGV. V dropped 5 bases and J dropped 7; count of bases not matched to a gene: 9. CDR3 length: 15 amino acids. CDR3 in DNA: TGTGCCAGCAGCATAGGACAGGGGCGACCGAATGAGCAGTTCTTC. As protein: CASSIGQGRPNEQFF.

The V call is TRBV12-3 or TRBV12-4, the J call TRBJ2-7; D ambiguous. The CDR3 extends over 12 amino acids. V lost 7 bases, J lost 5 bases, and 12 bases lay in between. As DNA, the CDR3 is TGTGCCAGCACCCCTGAGGATGACGAGCAGTACTTC. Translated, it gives CASTPEDDEQYF.

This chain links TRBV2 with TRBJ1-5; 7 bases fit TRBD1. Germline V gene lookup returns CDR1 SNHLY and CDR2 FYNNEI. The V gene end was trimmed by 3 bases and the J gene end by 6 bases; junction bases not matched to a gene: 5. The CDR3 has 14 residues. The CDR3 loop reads CASSEVRGSQPQHF. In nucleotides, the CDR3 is TGTGCCAGCAGTGAGGTCAGGGGGAGTCAGCCCCAGCATTTT.

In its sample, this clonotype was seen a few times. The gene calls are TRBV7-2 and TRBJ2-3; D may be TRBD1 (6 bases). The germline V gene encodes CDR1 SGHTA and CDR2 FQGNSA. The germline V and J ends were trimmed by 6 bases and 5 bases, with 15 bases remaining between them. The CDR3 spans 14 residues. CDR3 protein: CASRRGGSQDTQYF. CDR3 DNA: TGTGCCAGCAGGAGAGGGGGTAGTCAAGATACGCAGTATTTT.

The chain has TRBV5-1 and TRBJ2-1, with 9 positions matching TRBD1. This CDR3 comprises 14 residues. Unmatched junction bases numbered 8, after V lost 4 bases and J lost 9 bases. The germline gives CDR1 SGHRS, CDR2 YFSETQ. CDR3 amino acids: CASSPRDREGEQFF. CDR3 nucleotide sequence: TGCGCCAGCAGCCCCCGGGACAGGGAGGGTGAGCAGTTCTTC.

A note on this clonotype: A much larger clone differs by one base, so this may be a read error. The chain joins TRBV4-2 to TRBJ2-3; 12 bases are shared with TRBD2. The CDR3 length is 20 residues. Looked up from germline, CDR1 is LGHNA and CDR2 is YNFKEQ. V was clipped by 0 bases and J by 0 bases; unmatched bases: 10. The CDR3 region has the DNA TGTGCCAGCAGCCAAGAAAGCGTGCTAGCGGGGGGGTCTAGCACAGATACGCAGTATTTT. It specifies CASSQESVLAGGSSTDTQYF.

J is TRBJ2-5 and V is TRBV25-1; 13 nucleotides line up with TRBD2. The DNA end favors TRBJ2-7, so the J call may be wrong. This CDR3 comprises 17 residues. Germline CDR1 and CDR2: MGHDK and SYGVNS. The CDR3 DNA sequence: TGTGCCAGCCACTCCCGACTAGCGGGGGGCAAAGTATACGAGCAGTACTTC. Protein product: CASHSRLAGGKVYEQYF.